This T cell receptor beta chain was found in a study of blood T cell repertoires in COVID-19. Study overall: Samples representing acute and convalescent COVID-19 were sourced from the United States, Italy and Spain. T cells, B-cell-depleted T cells, or PBMCs provided the cDNA or gDNA that served as material.

CDR1 and CDR2 from the germline V gene are LGHDT and YNNKEL (reference sequence). Trimming took off 1 base at V and 7 bases at J, with 11 bases between the two ends. The CDR3 loop spans 15 amino acids. Per the original methods: How many nucleated cells were present was estimated from reference gene primer amplification. This table comes from immunoSEQ multiplex PCR, and its TCRdb copy is limited to in-frame clones, with some not included. The DNA was the basis for D and trimming; V, J and clone size are from that table. In the table there are roughly 230,000 clones, around 91% of which are singletons.

This receptor was obtained from a woman aged 60-70 years with COVID-19, enrolled during active disease. The rearrangement joins TRBV3-1 (or the pseudogene TRBV3-2) to TRBJ1-6; D might be TRBD1 (6 bases). The source material was peripheral blood. The CDR3 bases are TGTGCCAGCAGCCAAGGAGGGCAGGGGAATTCACCCCTCCACTTT. This sequence encodes CASSQGGQGNSPLHF.